The 5 T cell receptor beta chains listed next were all sequenced from one sample in a study of cytomegalovirus exposure and HLA in healthy donors. The primer mix had 60 Vbeta and 13 Jbeta primers. Method: immunoSEQ multiplex PCR; TCRdb's copy keeps in-frame clones and lacks some. Found here are 70,000 to 100,000 clones, less than 70% of them singletons; the top ten hold under 3%. Source material: PBMCs. The receptors come from a man aged 50-59 years in good health and CMV-seronegative.

The chain uses TRBV5-4 and TRBJ2-5; D is uncertain. V lost 4 bases and J 4 bases, leaving 11 bases between the germline ends. CDR3 size: 13 residues. Germline-derived CDR1 and CDR2 are SGHNT and YYREEE (reference sequence). CDR3 coding DNA: TGTGCCAGCAGCCACCTCCCTAGAGAGACCCAGTACTTC. As protein: CASSHLPRETQYF.

The chain recombines TRBV7-2 with TRBJ2-3; a possible D gene is TRBD1 (6 bases). Germline loops: CDR1 SGHTA, CDR2 FQGNSA. The V end was cut by 3 bases, the J end by 15 bases, with 13 bases between. This CDR3 region has 11 residues. The CDR3 bases are TGTGCCAGCAGCTTCGGTCAGGGGCTTTATTTT. It specifies CASSFGQGLYF. Looking up the rest from reference TRBV7-2 and TRBJ2-3 gives the full variable domain: GAGVSQSPSNKVTEKGKDVELRCDPISGHTALYWYRQSLGQGLEFLIYFQGNSAPDKSGLPSDRFSAERTGGSVSTLTIQRTQQEDSAVYLCASSFGQGLYFGPGTRLTVL.

The chain combines TRBV7-9 with TRBJ2-7, with 9 positions matching TRBD1. Looked up from germline, CDR1 is SEHNR and CDR2 is FQNEAQ (reference sequence). CDR3 size: 16 residues. The V and J ends lost 5 bases and 2 bases, in that order; junction bases with no gene match: 10. The DNA for the CDR3 is TGTGCCAGCAGCCCCGCCCCGGGACAGGGAACCTACGAGCAGTACTTC. Residues: CASSPAPGQGTYEQYF.

The J gene is TRBJ2-2, the V gene TRBV2; D is perhaps TRBD2 (7 bases). Germline-derived CDR1 and CDR2 are SNHLY and FYNNEI. The CDR3 loop spans 13 amino acids. V shed 6 bases and J shed 6 bases, with 11 bases lying between them. The CDR3 here is CASRPGGPGELFF. In DNA form, the CDR3 reads TGTGCCAGCAGGCCGGGGGGCCCCGGGGAGCTGTTTTTT.

J is TRBJ2-3 and V is TRBV5-1; a weak D match, TRBD2 (6 bases). The CDR3 covers 15 residues. The V end was cut by 1 base, the J end by 1 base, with 10 bases between. Germline V gene data show CDR1 as SGHRS and CDR2 as YFSETQ. The CDR3: CASSLNPGGTDTQYF. The CDR3 nucleotides are TGCGCCAGCAGCTTGAATCCGGGAGGCACAGATACGCAGTATTTT.